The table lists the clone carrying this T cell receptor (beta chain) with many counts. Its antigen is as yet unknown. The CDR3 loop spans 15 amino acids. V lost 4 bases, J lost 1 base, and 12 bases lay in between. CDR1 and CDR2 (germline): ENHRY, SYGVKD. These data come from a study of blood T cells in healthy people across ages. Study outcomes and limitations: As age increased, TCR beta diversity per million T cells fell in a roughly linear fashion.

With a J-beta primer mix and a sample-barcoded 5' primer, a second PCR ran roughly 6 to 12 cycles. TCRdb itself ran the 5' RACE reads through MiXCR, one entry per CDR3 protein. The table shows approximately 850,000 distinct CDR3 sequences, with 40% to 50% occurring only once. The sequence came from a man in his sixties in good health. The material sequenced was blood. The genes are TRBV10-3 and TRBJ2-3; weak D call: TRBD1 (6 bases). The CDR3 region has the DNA TGTGCCATCAGTGGTGACCACAGGGGCACAGATACGCAGTATTTT. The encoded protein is CAISGDHRGTDTQYF.